These 21 T cell receptor beta chains were all obtained from the same sample, sequenced in a study of memory CD4+ T cells and cytomegalovirus serostatus. Single viable CD3+CD4+CD8-CD45RO+ cells were sorted as the memory CD4+ T cells. The table came from immunoSEQ multiplex PCR; TCRdb's copy has only in-frame clones and leaves some out. The sample shows 61,000 or so clones, about 78% of them seen only once. Source material: memory CD4+ T cells from blood. The receptor source for this set is an adult in good health and CMV-seronegative. Some clones in this sample may be carry-over from other donors' samples.

The chain uses TRBV7-2 and TRBJ2-5, with TRBD2 identical over 12 bases. J lost 2 bases, V lost 4 bases, and 2 bases had no gene match. The germline V gene has CDR1 SGHTA and CDR2 FQGNSA. This CDR3 is built from 15 residues. CDR3: CASSWTSGDQETQYF. In DNA form, the CDR3 reads TGTGCCAGCAGCTGGACTAGCGGGGATCAAGAGACCCAGTACTTC.

This sequence joins TRBV30 and TRBJ1-5; D is possibly TRBD1 (6 bases). Germline assignment: CDR1 GTSNPN and CDR2 SVGIG (reference sequence). The CDR3 is 16 amino acids. The V end was cut by 4 bases, the J end by 5 bases, with 21 bases between. The CDR3 loop is CAWTHTGGGADQPQHF. CDR3 in DNA: TGTGCCTGGACTCATACCGGAGGGGGGGCAGATCAGCCCCAGCATTTT.

The gene calls are TRBV7-2 and TRBJ2-5; 9 bases align to TRBD2. CDR1 and CDR2 (germline): SGHTA, FQGNSA. J lost 1 base, V lost 3 bases, and 6 bases had no gene match. The CDR3 runs 16 residues. The CDR3 region is CASSFSASGIQETQYF. CDR3 coding DNA: TGTGCCAGCAGCTTTAGTGCTAGCGGGATCCAAGAGACCCAGTACTTC.

The genes are TRBV7-2 and TRBJ1-2; 7 bases map to TRBD1. Unmatched junction bases numbered 6, after V lost 7 bases and J lost 4 bases. From germline, CDR1 is SGHTA and CDR2 FQGNSA. CDR3 length: 13 amino acids. DNA for the CDR3: TGTGCCAGCACCGTAGACAGGGCCTATGGCTACACCTTC. Amino acid sequence: CASTVDRAYGYTF.

The V gene is TRBV5-1, the J gene TRBJ1-2; a possible D gene is TRBD1 (6 bases). The length of the CDR3 is 16 residues. V lost 0 bases and J 0 bases, leaving 12 bases between the germline ends. Germline CDR1 is SGHRS and CDR2 is YFSETQ. In DNA form, the CDR3 reads TGCGCCAGCAGCTTGGACGACAGGACCGCTAACTATGGCTACACCTTC. Its protein product is CASSLDDRTANYGYTF.

The rearrangement joins TRBV18 to TRBJ2-1; D unclear. V lost 0 bases, J lost 4 bases, and 10 bases lay in between. Germline loops: CDR1 KGHSH, CDR2 LQKENI. The length of the CDR3 is 15 residues. The CDR3 is CASSPPAQPYNEQFF. The CDR3 nucleotides are TGTGCCAGCTCACCACCGGCTCAACCATACAATGAGCAGTTCTTC.

The chain uses TRBV7-2 and TRBJ1-1; maybe TRBD1 (5 bases). The germline V and J ends were trimmed by 5 bases and 0 bases, with 7 bases remaining between them. The germline V gene encodes CDR1 SGHTA and CDR2 FQGNSA. The CDR3 is 13 residues long. CDR3 nucleotide sequence: TGTGCCAGCAGCGACAGAATGAACACTGAAGCTTTCTTT. Protein product: CASSDRMNTEAFF.

The chain uses TRBV5-1 and TRBJ1-2; 8 bases line up with TRBD1. Unmatched junction bases numbered 8, after V lost 4 bases and J lost 9 bases. CDR3 length equals 13 residues. Germline CDR1 SGHRS, CDR2 YFSETQ. In nucleotides, the CDR3 is TGCGCCAGCAGCGAAGAGGGACAGGAACGCTACACCTTC. Protein sequence: CASSEEGQERYTF.

The CDR3 region has the DNA TGTGCCAGCAGCTTAGTAGGGCCAACAGATACGCAGTATTTT. Protein: CASSLVGPTDTQYF. V gene TRBV7-2 combines with J gene TRBJ2-3; D unclear. The CDR3 sequence is 14 residues long. Germline assignment: CDR1 SGHTA and CDR2 FQGNSA. The V end was cut by 1 base, the J end by 3 bases, with 8 bases between. The whole variable domain, filled in from reference TRBV7-2 and TRBJ2-3, reads GAGVSQSPSNKVTEKGKDVELRCDPISGHTALYWYRQSLGQGLEFLIYFQGNSAPDKSGLPSDRFSAERTGGSVSTLTIQRTQQEDSAVYLCASSLVGPTDTQYFGPGTRLTVL.

This rearrangement joins TRBV5-1 to TRBJ1-3; tentatively, D is TRBD1 (6 bases). Germline assignment: CDR1 SGHRS and CDR2 YFSETQ. The CDR3 totals 15 residues. Trimming stripped 4 bases from V and 4 bases from J, with 15 bases between. The CDR3 DNA is TGCGCCAGCAGCCTAGCGGGGGGGCTCGGAAACACCATATATTTT. Translation: CASSLAGGLGNTIYF.

The rearrangement uses TRBV5-5 and TRBJ1-6; D uncertain. CDR3 length equals 15 residues. V was clipped by 3 bases and J by 0 bases, with 7 bases between them. CDR1 SGHKS and CDR2 YYEKEE come from the germline V gene (reference sequence). DNA of the CDR3: TGTGCCAGCAGCTGGCAGCGCTCCTATAATTCACCCCTCCACTTT. Translation: CASSWQRSYNSPLHF.

The genes are TRBV5-6 and TRBJ1-1; no definite D call. The CDR3 sequence is 14 residues long. CDR1 is SGHDT, CDR2 YYEEEE, per germline. Trimming cost V 5 bases and J 5 bases, with 16 bases left between them. As DNA, the CDR3 is TGTGCCAGCAGGGGAGCGGGCGGTCGGACTGAAGCTTTCTTT. Its protein product is CASRGAGGRTEAFF.

The V gene is TRBV30, the J gene TRBJ1-1; D is ambiguous. The germline CDR1 and CDR2 sequences are GTSNPN and SVGIG (reference sequence). The V gene lost 6 bases and the J gene lost 0 bases, with 17 bases spanning the gap. The CDR3 totals 15 residues. The CDR3: CACNRDPIMNTEAFF. The CDR3, as DNA: TGTGCCTGTAACCGTGACCCCATCATGAACACTGAAGCTTTCTTT.

In nucleotides, the CDR3 is TGCAGCGTCGGCCCGGGACGGAGGAACACTGAAGCTTTCTTT. It yields the protein CSVGPGRRNTEAFF. The genes are TRBV29-1 and TRBJ1-1, with D possibly being TRBD1 (5 bases). CDR1 is SQVTM, CDR2 ANQGSEA, per germline. The CDR3 is made up of 14 amino acids. V was shortened by 6 bases and J by 1 base, with 15 bases between the two germline ends. The full variable domain, with the rest looked up from reference TRBV29-1 and TRBJ1-1, is SAVISQKPSRDICQRGTSLTIQCQVDSQVTMMFWYRQQPGQSLTLIATANQGSEATYESGFVIDKFPISRPNLTFSTLTVSNMSPEDSSIYLCSVGPGRRNTEAFFGQGTRLTVV.

The V and J genes are TRBV9 and TRBJ2-1; D ambiguous. The CDR3 consists of 13 residues. Trimming pared 0 bases from V and 6 bases from J, leaving 7 bases between. Germline V gene sequence: CDR1 SGDLS, CDR2 YYNGEE. As DNA, the CDR3 is TGTGCCAGCAGCGTAGGCCCATCCAATGAGCAGTTCTTC. Protein sequence: CASSVGPSNEQFF.

The rearrangement links TRBV11-2 to TRBJ2-1; a possible D gene is TRBD1 (5 bases). Germline assignment: CDR1 SGHAT and CDR2 FQNNGV. The CDR3 is 12 amino acids. Trimming pared 5 bases from V and 9 bases from J, leaving 11 bases between. Here the CDR3 DNA reads TGTGCCAGCAGCCCGAACAGGATTGAGCAGTTCTTC. Amino acid sequence: CASSPNRIEQFF.

V gene TRBV9 combines with J gene TRBJ2-2; D is perhaps TRBD2 (8 bases). CDR3 size: 18 residues. The V end was cut by 3 bases, the J end by 5 bases, with 23 bases between. Germline V gives CDR1 SGDLS, CDR2 YYNGEE. The CDR3 is CASSGLAGPDRETGELFF. DNA of the CDR3: TGTGCCAGCAGCGGTCTAGCGGGCCCAGACAGGGAAACCGGGGAGCTGTTTTTT.

The chain links TRBV5-4 to TRBJ2-3; 12 bases map to TRBD2. The CDR3 runs 16 residues. In germline, CDR1 is SGHNT, CDR2 YYREEE (reference sequence). V was clipped by 3 bases and J by 0 bases; unmatched bases: 2. The CDR3 sequence is CASSSGTSGSTDTQYF. As DNA, the CDR3 is TGTGCCAGCAGCTCGGGGACTAGCGGGAGCACAGATACGCAGTATTTT.

This chain links TRBV2 with TRBJ2-7; TRBD2 might be the D (5 bases). V lost 4 bases, J lost 7 bases, and 11 bases lay in between. There are 12 residues in the CDR3. The germline V gene encodes CDR1 SNHLY and CDR2 FYNNEI. The CDR3 bases are TGTGCCAGCAGTGGCAGCCCGGGGGAGCAGTACTTC. Translated: CASSGSPGEQYF.

The CDR3 DNA follows: TGCGCCAGCAGCCAAGGAGGGGTCCAGTCACCCCTCCACTTT. Amino acids: CASSQGGVQSPLHF. This chain uses TRBV4-3 with TRBJ1-6, with D perhaps matching TRBD1 (5 bases). The germline V and J ends were trimmed by 1 base and 10 bases, with 11 bases remaining between them. This CDR3 has 14 amino acids. Germline-derived CDR1 and CDR2 are LGHNA and YSLEER.

The CDR3, as DNA: TGCGCCAGCAGCCCAGGGACTAGCGGGGGGGAGGCCCAGTACTTC. Its protein product is CASSPGTSGGEAQYF. The chain carries TRBV5-1 and TRBJ2-5, with TRBD2 matching 16 bases. Germline CDR1 reads SGHRS; CDR2 reads YFSETQ. V shed 4 bases, J shed 9 bases, and the junction held 6 bases outside the gene matches. The CDR3 extends over 15 amino acids.